The 26 T cell receptor beta chains reported below all come from one sample, sequenced in a study of blood T cell repertoires in COVID-19. TCRdb's copy holds only in-frame clones and misses some; the assay was immunoSEQ multiplex PCR. There are about 70,000 clones in the sample; roughly four fifths occur only once, and about a tenth lies in the top ten. The specimen sequenced was peripheral blood. These receptors were obtained from a woman older than 75 with acute or convalescent COVID-19.

This sequence joins TRBV5-8 and TRBJ2-7; TRBD1 matches 7 bases. The germline gives CDR1 SGHTS, CDR2 YDEGEE. The CDR3 is 16 residues long. Unmatched junction bases numbered 8, after V lost 2 bases and J lost 0 bases. As DNA, the CDR3 is TGTGCCAGCAGCTTTGCCGACAGGGACGTCTCCTACGAGCAGTACTTC. This codes for CASSFADRDVSYEQYF.

This clone was seen just once. The chain links TRBV6-6 to TRBJ2-5; TRBD2 agrees at 8 bases. Per the germline V gene, CDR1 is MNHNY and CDR2 is SVGAGI (reference sequence). This CDR3 has 14 residues. Unmatched junction bases numbered 10, after V lost 8 bases and J lost 5 bases. The CDR3 protein is CASGKRGTKETQYF. The CDR3 coding sequence is TGTGCCAGCGGGAAGCGGGGGACCAAGGAGACCCAGTACTTC.

In this sample, this clone turned up a few times. V usage is TRBV6-5 and J usage is TRBJ1-2; 7 nucleotides line up with TRBD1. The CDR3 has 15 amino acids. V was pared by 6 bases and J by 8 bases, with 15 bases of the junction left unmatched. CDR1 and CDR2 from the germline V gene are MNHEY and SVGAGI. CDR3 nucleotides: TGTGCCAGCAGCGAGCTAACGGGACAGTCCGGCGGCTACACCTTC. Its translation: CASSELTGQSGGYTF.

The rearrangement joins TRBV7-9 to TRBJ1-1; perhaps TRBD1 as D (5 bases). This CDR3 is 14 amino acids long. Germline loops: CDR1 SEHNR, CDR2 FQNEAQ (reference sequence). Trimming removed 5 bases from V and 3 bases from J, with 13 bases in between. CDR3 DNA: TGTGCCAGCAGCCTGGGAAGGGGTGACACTGAAGCTTTCTTT. This gives the protein CASSLGRGDTEAFF.

This clone appeared a single time. The V call is TRBV5-8, the J call TRBJ2-7; D not resolved. This CDR3 comprises 12 residues. Germline loops: CDR1 SGHTS, CDR2 YDEGEE. V dropped 0 bases and J dropped 2 bases, with 3 bases sitting between them. In DNA, the CDR3 is TGTGCCAGCAGCTTGGCGGCCTACGAGCAGTACTTC. This codes for CASSLAAYEQYF.

V gene TRBV6-5 combines with J gene TRBJ2-7; 9 bases map to TRBD2. V shed 2 bases, J shed 2 bases, and the junction held 1 base outside the gene matches. CDR3 length equals 14 residues. Germline CDR1 and CDR2: MNHEY and SVGAGI. CDR3 loop: CASSYGGGAYEQYF. For the CDR3, the DNA is TGTGCCAGCAGTTACGGCGGGGGGGCCTACGAGCAGTACTTC.

The V gene is TRBV11-2, the J gene TRBJ1-5; TRBD1 agrees at 9 bases. CDR1 is SGHAT, CDR2 FQNNGV, per germline. The length of the CDR3 is 15 residues. The junction had 8 bases not matched to a gene; V was cut back by 5 bases and J by 6 bases. The CDR3 loop is CASSTSAGQGQPQHF. As DNA, the CDR3 is TGTGCCAGCAGCACCAGTGCGGGACAGGGTCAGCCCCAGCATTTT.

The V gene is TRBV15, the J gene TRBJ2-7, with D uncertain. Germline V gene lookup returns CDR1 LNHNV and CDR2 YYDKDF (reference sequence). The CDR3 has 13 amino acids. V was clipped by 3 bases and J by 2 bases, with 8 bases between them. The CDR3 spells CATSRLSAYEQYF. CDR3 nucleotide sequence: TGTGCCACCAGCAGGTTGTCAGCCTACGAGCAGTACTTC.

The CDR3 DNA sequence: TGTGCCAGCAGTTCGCGCCCAAAAGAGACCCAGTACTTC. Protein sequence: CASSSRPKETQYF. J is TRBJ2-5 and V is TRBV6-5; D is undetermined. The ends were cut back, 4 bases at V and 3 bases at J, with 9 bases in the middle. Germline-derived CDR1 and CDR2 are MNHEY and SVGAGI. The CDR3 has 13 amino acids.

This chain uses TRBV7-9 with TRBJ1-6; possibly TRBD1 for D (6 bases). This CDR3 has 16 residues. V lost 5 bases and J lost 10, with 21 bases in between. Germline V CDR1 and CDR2: SEHNR, FQNEAQ (reference sequence). Here the CDR3 reads CASSKAGADQGSPLHF. The CDR3, as DNA: TGTGCCAGCAGCAAAGCGGGGGCCGATCAGGGCTCACCCCTCCACTTT.

This clone was counted once. The rearrangement uses TRBV18 and TRBJ1-2, with D possibly TRBD1 on 5 matching bases. Germline V gene lookup returns CDR1 KGHSH and CDR2 LQKENI. V lost 1 base, J lost 8 bases, and 23 bases lay in between. This CDR3 region has 17 residues. CDR3 nucleotide sequence: TGTGCCAGCTCACCACGCGGGGACGGAACTTATGGATTGGGCTACACCTTC. Its translation: CASSPRGDGTYGLGYTF. Variable domain in full (rest from reference TRBV18 and TRBJ1-2): NAGVMQNPRHLVRRRGQEARLRCSPMKGHSHVYWYRQLPEEGLKFMVYLQKENIIDESGMPKERFSAEFPKEGPSILRIQQVVRGDSAAYFCASSPRGDGTYGLGYTFGSGTRLTVV.

V gene TRBV18 combines with J gene TRBJ2-7, with D perhaps TRBD2 (5 bases). The germline CDR1 and CDR2 sequences are KGHSH and LQKENI. V gave up 4 bases and J gave up 0 bases, with 13 bases separating them. This CDR3 comprises 15 residues. The CDR3 DNA is TGTGCCAGCTCACAGAGACTAACTAGCTCCTACGAGCAGTACTTC. It yields the protein CASSQRLTSSYEQYF.

The rearrangement joins TRBV9 to TRBJ2-1; 13 nucleotides match TRBD2. V was pared by 7 bases and J by 9 bases, with 10 bases of the junction left unmatched. CDR3 size: 15 residues. Germline assignment: CDR1 SGDLS and CDR2 YYNGEE. CDR3 sequence reads: CASSLTSGGEGEQFF. CDR3 nucleotide sequence: TGTGCCAGCTCCCTTACTAGCGGGGGGGAGGGTGAGCAGTTCTTC.

The chain employs TRBV3-1 (or the pseudogene TRBV3-2) and TRBJ2-2; D not resolved. The germline V gene encodes CDR1 LGHDT and CDR2 YNNKEL (reference sequence). Trimming pared 6 bases from V and 5 bases from J, leaving 4 bases between. This CDR3 is 11 amino acids long. In DNA, the CDR3 is TGTGCCAGCAGTTCAACCGGGGAGCTGTTTTTT. This codes for CASSSTGELFF.

Only one count was recorded for this clone. The chain couples TRBV4-1 to TRBJ2-2, with TRBD2 matching 16 bases. The germline gives CDR1 MGHRA, CDR2 YSYEKL. This CDR3 has 16 residues. V shed 4 bases, J shed 10 bases, and the junction held 6 bases outside the gene matches. CDR3 sequence: CASSLGLAGGPLELFF. As DNA, the CDR3 is TGCGCCAGCAGCCTGGGACTAGCGGGGGGGCCTTTGGAGCTGTTTTTT.

This clone was seen only a few times. V gene TRBV6-1 combines with J gene TRBJ2-2; 8 nucleotides align to TRBD1. V shed 4 bases, J shed 6 bases, and the junction held 10 bases outside the gene matches. In germline, CDR1 is MNHNS, CDR2 SASEGT. The CDR3 extends over 16 amino acids. The CDR3 nucleotides are TGTGCCAGCAGTGCGCCACCGGACAGGGTGGCCGGGGAGCTGTTTTTT. This sequence encodes CASSAPPDRVAGELFF.

This clone appeared once. The gene calls are TRBV5-6 and TRBJ1-1; D perhaps matches TRBD1 (5 bases). This CDR3 contains 15 residues. CDR1 is SGHDT and CDR2 is YYEEEE in the germline V gene. With 4 bases removed from V and 3 bases from J, the gap between germline ends came to 16 bases. The CDR3 DNA sequence: TGTGCCAGCAGCCAAACTGACTCAGGGTACACTGAAGCTTTCTTT. Protein sequence: CASSQTDSGYTEAFF.

This clone has more than one count but fewer than ten. The chain recombines TRBV6-5 with TRBJ1-2, with D hard to call. Germline CDR1 MNHEY, CDR2 SVGAGI. V was pared by 6 bases and J by 8 bases, with 16 bases between. The CDR3 length is 13 residues. The CDR3, as DNA: TGTGCCAGCAGGCGGCCGGGATCGTTGGGCTACACCTTC. As protein: CASRRPGSLGYTF.

V and J are TRBV19 and TRBJ2-4, with 8 bases that match TRBD1. Germline CDR1 is LNHDA and CDR2 is SQIVND (reference sequence). The V and J ends lost 5 bases and 1 base, in that order; junction bases with no gene match: 7. The CDR3 runs 16 residues. The CDR3 sequence is CASSLRGQGAKNIQYF. CDR3 in DNA: TGTGCCAGTAGTCTCAGGGGGCAGGGGGCCAAAAACATTCAGTACTTC. Based on the CDR3 plus reference TRBV19 and TRBJ2-4, the full variable domain is DGGITQSPKYLFRKEGQNVTLSCEQNLNHDAMYWYRQDPGQGLRLIYYSQIVNDFQKGDIAEGYSVSREKKESFPLTVTSAQKNPTAFYLCASSLRGQGAKNIQYFGAGTRLSVL.

The V call is TRBV10-3, the J call TRBJ1-1; D is unclear. V gave up 4 bases and J gave up 1 base, with 7 bases separating them. The CDR3 consists of 13 residues. From germline, CDR1 is ENHRY and CDR2 SYGVKD. This CDR3 is CAISGTSNTEAFF. Written as DNA, the CDR3 is TGTGCCATCAGTGGGACTTCGAACACTGAAGCTTTCTTT.

The chain uses TRBV6-5 and TRBJ1-6; 7 nucleotides align to TRBD1. The length of the CDR3 is 13 residues. V trimming: 7 bases; J trimming: 9 bases; junction bases outside the gene matches: 6. The germline V gene has CDR1 MNHEY and CDR2 SVGAGI. The CDR3 DNA reads as TGTGCCAGCACCGGACAGGAGGCTTCACCCCTCCACTTT. Translated, it gives CASTGQEASPLHF.

The chain uses TRBV6-5 and TRBJ1-1; possibly TRBD1 for D (6 bases). The V end was cut by 4 bases, the J end by 6 bases, with 12 bases between. CDR3 length equals 13 residues. Germline V gives CDR1 MNHEY, CDR2 SVGAGI. In nucleotides, the CDR3 is TGTGCCAGCAGTTCAGGGGCGGGGGCTGAAGCTTTCTTT. It codes for CASSSGAGAEAFF.

This chain connects TRBV10-2 to TRBJ2-1; 9 bases agree with TRBD2. From germline, CDR1 is WSHSY and CDR2 SAAADI. The ends lost 6 bases at V and 7 bases at J; junction bases unmatched: 7. This CDR3 spans 14 amino acids. In DNA form, the CDR3 reads TGCGCCAGCAGAGCGGGGGGCCGGAATAATGAGCAGTTCTTC. Its protein product is CASRAGGRNNEQFF.

V is TRBV13 and J is TRBJ2-4, with 9 bases fitting TRBD2. The CDR3 loop spans 17 amino acids. V was clipped by 7 bases and J by 3 bases; unmatched bases: 13. CDR1 PRHDT and CDR2 FYEKMQ come from the germline V gene (reference sequence). The CDR3 DNA reads TGTGCCAGCACACGATACGCGGGGGGGCCTGGCAAAAACATTCAGTACTTC. Translated: CASTRYAGGPGKNIQYF.

V is TRBV5-1 and J is TRBJ1-1; the D gene is possibly TRBD1 (5 bases). Germline V gene sequence: CDR1 SGHRS, CDR2 YFSETQ. The CDR3 length is 15 residues. V was clipped by 2 bases and J by 2 bases, with 13 bases between them. CDR3 protein: CASSLLTEINTEAFF. The DNA of the CDR3 is TGCGCCAGCAGCTTATTGACAGAAATTAACACTGAAGCTTTCTTT. The variable domain in full, completed from reference TRBV5-1 and TRBJ1-1, reads KAGVTQTPRYLIKTRGQQVTLSCSPISGHRSVSWYQQTPGQGLQFLFEYFSETQRNKGNFPGRFSGRQFSNSRSEMNVSTLELGDSALYLCASSLLTEINTEAFFGQGTRLTVV.

The V gene is TRBV7-6, the J gene TRBJ2-3; D might be TRBD2 (5 bases). Germline assignment: CDR1 SGHVS and CDR2 FNYEAQ. V was trimmed by 5 bases and J by 0 bases, leaving 15 bases between them. This CDR3 has 16 residues. The CDR3 nucleotides are TGTGCCAGCAGCCCCGAGGGCGGAGGTAGCACAGATACGCAGTATTTT. It encodes CASSPEGGGSTDTQYF.